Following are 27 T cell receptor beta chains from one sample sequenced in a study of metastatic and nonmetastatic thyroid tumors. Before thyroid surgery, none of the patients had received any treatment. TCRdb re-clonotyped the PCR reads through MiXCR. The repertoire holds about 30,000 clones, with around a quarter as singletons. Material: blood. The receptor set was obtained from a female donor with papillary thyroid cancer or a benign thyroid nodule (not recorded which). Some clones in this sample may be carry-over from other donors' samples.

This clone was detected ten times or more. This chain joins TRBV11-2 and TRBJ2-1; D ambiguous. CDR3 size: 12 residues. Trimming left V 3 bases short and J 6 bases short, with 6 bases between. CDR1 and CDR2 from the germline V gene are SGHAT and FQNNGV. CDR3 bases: TGTGCCAGCAGCTTGGGTAGCAATGAGCAGTTCTTC. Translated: CASSLGSNEQFF.

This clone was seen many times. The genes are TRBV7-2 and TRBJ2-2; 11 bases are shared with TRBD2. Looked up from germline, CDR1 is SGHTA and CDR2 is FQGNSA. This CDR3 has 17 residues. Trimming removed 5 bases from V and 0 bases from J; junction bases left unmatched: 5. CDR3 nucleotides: TGTGCCAGCAGCGTCGGACTAGCGGGCTCGAACACCGGGGAGCTGTTTTTT. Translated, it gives CASSVGLAGSNTGELFF.

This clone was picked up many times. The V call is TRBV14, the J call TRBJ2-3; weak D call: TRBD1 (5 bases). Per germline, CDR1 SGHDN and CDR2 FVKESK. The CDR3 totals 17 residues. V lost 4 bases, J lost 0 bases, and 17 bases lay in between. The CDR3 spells CASSRRQRGGSTDTQYF. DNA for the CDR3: TGTGCCAGCAGCCGGCGTCAAAGGGGTGGGAGCACAGATACGCAGTATTTT.

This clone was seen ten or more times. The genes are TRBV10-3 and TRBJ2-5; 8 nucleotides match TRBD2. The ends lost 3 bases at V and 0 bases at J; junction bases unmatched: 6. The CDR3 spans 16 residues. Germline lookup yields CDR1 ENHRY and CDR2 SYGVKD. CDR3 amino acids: CAISDLSGSDQETQYF. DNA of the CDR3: TGTGCCATCAGTGACCTAAGCGGGAGCGACCAAGAGACCCAGTACTTC.

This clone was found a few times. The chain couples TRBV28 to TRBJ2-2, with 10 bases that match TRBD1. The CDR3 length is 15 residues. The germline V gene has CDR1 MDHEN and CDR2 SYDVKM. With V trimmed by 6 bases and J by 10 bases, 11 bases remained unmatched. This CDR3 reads CASRDRGRVTVELFF. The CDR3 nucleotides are TGTGCCAGCAGAGACAGGGGGCGCGTCACTGTGGAGCTGTTTTTT.

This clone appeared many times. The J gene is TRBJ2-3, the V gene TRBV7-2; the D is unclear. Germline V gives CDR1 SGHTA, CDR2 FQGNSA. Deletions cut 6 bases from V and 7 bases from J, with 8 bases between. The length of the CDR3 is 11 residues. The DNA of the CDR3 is TGTGCCAGCAGATCGGGCCATACGCAGTATTTT. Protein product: CASRSGHTQYF.

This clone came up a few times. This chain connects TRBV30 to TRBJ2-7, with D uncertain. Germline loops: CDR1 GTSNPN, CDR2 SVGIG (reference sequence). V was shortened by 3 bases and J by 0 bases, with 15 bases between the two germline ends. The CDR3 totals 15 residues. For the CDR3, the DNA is TGTGCCTGGAGAGTAATGCCAGCCCCCTCCTACGAGCAGTACTTC. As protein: CAWRVMPAPSYEQYF.

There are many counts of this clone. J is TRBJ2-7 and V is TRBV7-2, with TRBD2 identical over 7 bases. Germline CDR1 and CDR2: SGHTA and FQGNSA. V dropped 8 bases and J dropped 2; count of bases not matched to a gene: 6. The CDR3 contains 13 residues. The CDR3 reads CASSSGLTYEQYF. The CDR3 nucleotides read TGTGCCAGCTCTTCGGGACTAACCTACGAGCAGTACTTC.

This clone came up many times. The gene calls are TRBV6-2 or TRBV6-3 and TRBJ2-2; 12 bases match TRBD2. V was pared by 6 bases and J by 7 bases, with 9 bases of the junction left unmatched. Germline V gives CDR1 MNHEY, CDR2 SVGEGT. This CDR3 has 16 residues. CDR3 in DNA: TGTGCCAGCAGACGACTAGCGGGAGAGGATCACGGGGAGCTGTTTTTT. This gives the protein CASRRLAGEDHGELFF.

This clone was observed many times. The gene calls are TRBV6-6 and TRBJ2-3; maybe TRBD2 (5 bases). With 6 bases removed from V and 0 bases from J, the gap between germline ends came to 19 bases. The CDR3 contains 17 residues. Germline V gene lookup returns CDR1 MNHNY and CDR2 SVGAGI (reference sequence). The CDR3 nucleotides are TGTGCCAGCAGCCGAGGGCGGGCTCGAACTAGCACAGATACGCAGTATTTT. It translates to CASSRGRARTSTDTQYF.

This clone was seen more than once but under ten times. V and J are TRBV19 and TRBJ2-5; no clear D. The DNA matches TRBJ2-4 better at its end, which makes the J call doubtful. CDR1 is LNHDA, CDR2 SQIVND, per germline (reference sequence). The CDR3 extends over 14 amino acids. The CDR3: CASSSVVARDIQYF. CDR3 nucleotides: TGTGCCAGTAGTTCCGTGGTTGCCCGTGACATTCAGTACTTC.

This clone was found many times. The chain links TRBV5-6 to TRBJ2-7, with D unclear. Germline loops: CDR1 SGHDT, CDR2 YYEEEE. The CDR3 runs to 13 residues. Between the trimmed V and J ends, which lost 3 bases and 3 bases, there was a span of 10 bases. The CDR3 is CASSSGLIYEQYF. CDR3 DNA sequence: TGTGCCAGCAGCTCCGGGCTGATCTACGAGCAGTACTTC.

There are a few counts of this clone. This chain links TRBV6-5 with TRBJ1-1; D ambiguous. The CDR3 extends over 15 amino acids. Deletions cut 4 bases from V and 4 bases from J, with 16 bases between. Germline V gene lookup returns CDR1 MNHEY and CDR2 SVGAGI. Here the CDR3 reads CASSLSTGTGTEAFF. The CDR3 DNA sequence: TGTGCCAGCAGTTTATCCACGGGTACGGGCACTGAAGCTTTCTTT.

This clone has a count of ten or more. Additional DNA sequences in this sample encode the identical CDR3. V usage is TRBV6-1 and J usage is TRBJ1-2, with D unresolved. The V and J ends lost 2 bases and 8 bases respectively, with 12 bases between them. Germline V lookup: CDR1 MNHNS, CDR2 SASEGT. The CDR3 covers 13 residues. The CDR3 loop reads CASSERSRSGYTF. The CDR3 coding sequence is TGTGCCAGCAGTGAACGATCTCGTTCAGGCTACACCTTC.

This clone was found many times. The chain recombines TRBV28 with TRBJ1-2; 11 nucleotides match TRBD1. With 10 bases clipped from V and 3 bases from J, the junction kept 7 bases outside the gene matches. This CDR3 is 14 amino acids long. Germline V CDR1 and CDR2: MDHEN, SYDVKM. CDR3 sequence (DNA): TGTGCCATCCCCGGGACAGGGGGAGACTATGGCTACACCTTC. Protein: CAIPGTGGDYGYTF.

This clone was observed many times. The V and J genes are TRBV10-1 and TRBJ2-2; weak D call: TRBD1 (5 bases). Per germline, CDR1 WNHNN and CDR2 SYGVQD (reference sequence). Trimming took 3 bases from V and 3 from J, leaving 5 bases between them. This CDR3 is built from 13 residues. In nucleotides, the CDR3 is TGCGCCAGCAGTGACAGGGACACCGGGGAGCTGTTTTTT. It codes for CASSDRDTGELFF.

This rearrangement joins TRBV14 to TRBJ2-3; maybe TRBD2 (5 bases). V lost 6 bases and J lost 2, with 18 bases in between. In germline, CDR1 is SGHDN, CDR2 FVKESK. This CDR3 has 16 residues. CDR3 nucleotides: TGTGCCAGCAGACGGGGAAGAGCTGGATCCACAGATACGCAGTATTTT. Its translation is CASRRGRAGSTDTQYF. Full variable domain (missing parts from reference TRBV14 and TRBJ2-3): EAGVTQFPSHSVIEKGQTVTLRCDPISGHDNLYWYRRVMGKEIKFLLHFVKESKQDESGMPNNRFLAERTGGTYSTLKVQPAELEDSGVYFCASRRGRAGSTDTQYFGPGTRLTVL.

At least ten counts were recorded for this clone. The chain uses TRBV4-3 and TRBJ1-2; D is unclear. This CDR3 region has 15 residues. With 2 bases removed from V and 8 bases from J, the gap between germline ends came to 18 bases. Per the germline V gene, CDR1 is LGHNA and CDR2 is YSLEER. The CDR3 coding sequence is TGCGCCAGCAGCCAATACGAGGCCTCGTCCGGGGGCTACACCTTC. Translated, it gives CASSQYEASSGGYTF.

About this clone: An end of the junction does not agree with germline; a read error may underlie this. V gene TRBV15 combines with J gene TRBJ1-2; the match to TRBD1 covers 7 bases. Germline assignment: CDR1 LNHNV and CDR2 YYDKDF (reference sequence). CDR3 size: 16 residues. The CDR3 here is CTTSRGESGGNYGYTF. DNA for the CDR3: TGTACCACCAGCAGGGGGGAGTCAGGTGGCAACTATGGCTACACCTTC.

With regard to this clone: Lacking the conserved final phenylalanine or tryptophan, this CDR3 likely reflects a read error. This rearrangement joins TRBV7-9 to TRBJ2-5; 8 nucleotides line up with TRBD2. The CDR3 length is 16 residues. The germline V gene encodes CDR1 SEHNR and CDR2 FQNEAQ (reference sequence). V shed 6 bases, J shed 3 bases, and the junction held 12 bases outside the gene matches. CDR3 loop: CASSPRTSWEKETQYL. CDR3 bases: TGTGCCAGCAGTCCTAGGACTAGCTGGGAAAAAGAGACCCAGTACCTC.

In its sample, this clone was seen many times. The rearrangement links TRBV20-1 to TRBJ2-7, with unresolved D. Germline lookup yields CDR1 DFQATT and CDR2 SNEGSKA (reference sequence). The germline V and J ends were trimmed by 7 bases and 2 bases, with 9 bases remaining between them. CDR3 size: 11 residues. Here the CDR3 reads CSGEGAYEQYF. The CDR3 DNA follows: TGCAGTGGCGAAGGTGCCTACGAGCAGTACTTC.

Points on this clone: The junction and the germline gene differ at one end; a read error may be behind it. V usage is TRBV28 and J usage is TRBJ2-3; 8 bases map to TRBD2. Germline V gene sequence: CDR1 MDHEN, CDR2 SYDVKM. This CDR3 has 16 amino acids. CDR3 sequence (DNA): TGTGCCAGCAGTTTGACAAGCGGGAGATACGCAGATAAGCAGTATTTT. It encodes CASSLTSGRYADKQYF.

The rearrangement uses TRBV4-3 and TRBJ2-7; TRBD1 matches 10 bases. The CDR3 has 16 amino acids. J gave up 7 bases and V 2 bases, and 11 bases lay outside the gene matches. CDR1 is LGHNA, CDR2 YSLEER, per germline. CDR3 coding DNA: TGCGCCAGCAGCCAATCTGTCCGGGACAGGGGTGGAGAGCAGTACTTC. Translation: CASSQSVRDRGGEQYF.

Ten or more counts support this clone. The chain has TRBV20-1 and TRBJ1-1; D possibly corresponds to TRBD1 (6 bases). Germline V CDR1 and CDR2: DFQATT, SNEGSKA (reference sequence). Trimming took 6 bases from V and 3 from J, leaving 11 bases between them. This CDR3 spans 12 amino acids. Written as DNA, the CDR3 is TGCAGTGCAAAGGGGGGGTACACTGAAGCTTTCTTT. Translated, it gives CSAKGGYTEAFF.

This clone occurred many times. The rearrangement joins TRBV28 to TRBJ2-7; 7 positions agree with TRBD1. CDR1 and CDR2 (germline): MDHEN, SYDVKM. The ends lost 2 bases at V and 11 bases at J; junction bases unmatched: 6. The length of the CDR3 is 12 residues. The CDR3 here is CASSLVQGQEYF. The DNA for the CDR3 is TGTGCCAGCAGTTTAGTACAGGGGCAAGAGTACTTC.

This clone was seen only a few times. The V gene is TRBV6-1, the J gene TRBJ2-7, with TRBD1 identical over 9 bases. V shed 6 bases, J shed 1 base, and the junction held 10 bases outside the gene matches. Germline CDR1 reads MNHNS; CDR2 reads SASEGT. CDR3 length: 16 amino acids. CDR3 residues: CASSLTGGPASYEQYF. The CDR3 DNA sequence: TGTGCCAGCAGCCTAACAGGGGGCCCCGCGTCCTACGAGCAGTACTTC.

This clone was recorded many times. The CDR3 region is CASSDPAINTQYF. CDR3 DNA sequence: TGTGCCAGCAGTGACCCGGCCATCAATACGCAGTATTTT. The chain joins TRBV6-1 to TRBJ2-3; D gene ambiguous. The CDR3 extends over 13 amino acids. Per the germline V gene, CDR1 is MNHNS and CDR2 is SASEGT. Trimming left V 3 bases short and J 7 bases short, with 11 bases between.